These T cell receptor beta chains were read from a single sample in a study of blood T cell repertoires in COVID-19. Measured with immunoSEQ multiplex PCR; TCRdb has only the in-frame clones, and not every one. The table shows some 180,000 clones, with 80% to 90% occurring only once. The sequenced material came from peripheral blood. These receptors were obtained from a woman at least 80 years old with acute or convalescent COVID-19. CDR3s include the opening cysteine and the closing phenylalanine or tryptophan. A D gene is named only where the DNA matches it firmly. Some rows mark clone size as missing; the rest say once, few, many or name a class of expanded clone.

NA,TRBV6-1,TRBJ1-4,NA,CASSEAKGRATNEKLFF,TGTGCCAGCAGTGAAGCGAAGGGGAGGGCAACTAATGAAAAACTGTTTTTT
TRBD1,TRBV27,TRBJ1-1,NA,CASSPNLDRANTEAFF,TGTGCCAGCAGCCCCAACTTGGACAGGGCGAACACTGAAGCTTTCTTT
TRBD1,TRBV15,TRBJ2-1,NA,CATRNRGRGYNEQFF,TGTGCCACCAGAAACAGGGGCCGGGGTTACAATGAGCAGTTCTTC
NA,TRBV3-1/TRBV3-2,TRBJ2-1,NA,CASSLSGQPIYNEQFF,TGTGCCAGCAGCCTTTCAGGGCAGCCCATCTACAATGAGCAGTTCTTC
TRBD2,TRBV27,TRBJ2-3,NA,CASSLFRDYTDTQYF,TGTGCCAGCAGTTTATTTCGGGACTACACAGATACGCAGTATTTT
NA,TRBV19,TRBJ1-4,NA,CASSTTQGWNEKLFF,TGTGCCAGTAGCACTACACAGGGTTGGAATGAAAAACTGTTTTTT
NA,TRBV4-3,TRBJ1-1,few,CASSHDRSNTEAFF,TGCGCCAGCAGCCACGACAGGTCGAACACTGAAGCTTTCTTT
TRBD1,TRBV10-3,TRBJ1-3,NA,CAISSQRQGDSGNTIYF,TGTGCCATCAGTTCCCAAAGACAGGGGGACTCTGGAAACACCATATATTTT
TRBD1,TRBV29-1,TRBJ2-2,NA,CSGDRGTGELFF,TGCAGCGGGGACAGAGGAACCGGGGAGCTGTTTTTT
TRBD1,TRBV2,TRBJ2-7,NA,CASSFWTGSEQYF,TGTGCCAGCAGTTTCTGGACAGGTTCCGAGCAGTACTTC
TRBD2,TRBV5-1,TRBJ2-1,NA,CASSLQSAGGTYNEQFF,TGCGCCAGCAGCCTGCAATCAGCGGGAGGTACCTACAATGAGCAGTTCTTC
TRBD2,TRBV5-1,TRBJ2-1,NA,CASSLEGLAGVNEQFF,TGCGCCAGCAGCTTGGAGGGACTAGCGGGAGTGAATGAGCAGTTCTTC
NA,TRBV7-2,TRBJ1-3,once,CASSLAFGEGGNTIYF,TGTGCCAGCAGCTTAGCGTTTGGGGAGGGTGGAAACACCATATATTTT
NA,TRBV7-2,TRBJ1-2,NA,CASSPAGINYGYTF,TGTGCCAGCAGCCCTGCCGGGATTAACTATGGCTACACCTTC
TRBD2,TRBV18,TRBJ2-2,NA,CASYGTSGGNLPGELFF,TGTGCCAGCTACGGGACTAGCGGGGGGAACCTCCCCGGGGAGCTGTTTTTT
NA,TRBV7-8,TRBJ2-1,NA,CASSPWGGEQFF,TGTGCCAGCAGTCCATGGGGAGGAGAGCAGTTCTTC
TRBD2,TRBV18,TRBJ2-5,NA,CASSDRRLAGDASKETQYF,TGTGCCAGCTCAGACCGTCGACTAGCGGGAGATGCCTCGAAAGAGACCCAGTACTTC
NA,TRBV15,TRBJ1-2,once,CATSSGGQGLGYTF,TGTGCCACCAGCAGTGGCGGTCAGGGACTTGGCTACACCTTC
TRBD1,TRBV28,TRBJ1-2,NA,CASTPHQPGQGSGTF,TGTGCCAGCACTCCACACCAGCCGGGACAGGGCTCGGGCACCTTC
NA,TRBV19,TRBJ2-1,NA,CASHESGPFYEQFF,TGTGCCAGCCACGAAAGCGGGCCTTTCTATGAGCAGTTCTTC
TRBD1,TRBV6-5,TRBJ1-5,NA,CASTPTNRGQPQHF,TGTGCCAGCACCCCGACTAACAGGGGTCAGCCCCAGCATTTT
TRBD1,TRBV10-3,TRBJ1-4,few,CAISADRGEEKLFF,TGTGCCATCAGTGCGGACAGGGGAGAGGAAAAACTGTTTTTT
NA,TRBV7-9,TRBJ2-7,NA,CASSLDLRPYEQYF,TGTGCCAGCAGCTTAGATCTGAGGCCCTACGAGCAGTACTTC
TRBD1,TRBV6-5,TRBJ1-2,NA,CASSYSGQGAKGYTF,TGTGCCAGCAGTTACTCGGGACAGGGGGCCAAGGGCTACACCTTC
NA,TRBV27,TRBJ1-1,NA,CASSLGGWGTEAFF,TGTGCCAGCAGTTTAGGGGGGTGGGGCACTGAAGCTTTCTTT
TRBD1,TRBV29-1,TRBJ2-3,few,CSVDKGQISTDTQYF,TGCAGCGTTGACAAGGGACAGATAAGCACAGATACGCAGTATTTT
NA,TRBV29-1,TRBJ2-1,NA,CSPSGVGNEQFF,TGCAGCCCCTCGGGAGTAGGAAATGAGCAGTTCTTC
NA,TRBV2,TRBJ1-3,once,CASSESIISGNTIYF,TGTGCCAGCAGTGAGAGCATCATCTCTGGAAACACCATATATTTT
NA,TRBV19,TRBJ1-1,few,CASSPEDTENTEAFF,TGTGCCAGTAGTCCTGAGGACACCGAGAACACTGAAGCTTTCTTT
TRBD1,TRBV19,TRBJ1-5,NA,CASSWPGQDRYSNQPQHF,TGTGCCAGTAGTTGGCCGGGACAGGACCGCTATAGCAATCAGCCCCAGCATTTT
TRBD1,TRBV5-1,TRBJ2-3,NA,CASSIGTVRTTDTQYF,TGCGCCAGCAGCATCGGGACAGTTCGCACCACAGATACGCAGTATTTT
TRBD1,TRBV3-1/TRBV3-2,TRBJ1-1,NA,CASSQGQGADLSAFF,TGTGCCAGCAGCCAGGGACAGGGGGCTGATTTGTCAGCTTTCTTT
TRBD1,TRBV28,TRBJ2-7,NA,CASRGQASPYEQYF,TGTGCCAGCAGGGGACAGGCCTCCCCCTACGAGCAGTACTTC
TRBD1,TRBV5-1,TRBJ2-2,NA,CASSRTGQGDTGELFF,TGCGCCAGCAGCCGAACGGGACAGGGGGACACCGGGGAGCTGTTTTTT
NA,TRBV30,TRBJ1-5,NA,CAWRPGTRSGQPQHF,TGTGCCTGGAGACCTGGAACCCGATCGGGTCAGCCCCAGCATTTT
TRBD1,TRBV6-1,TRBJ2-7,NA,CASSEAGTGRALEQYF,TGTGCCAGCAGTGAAGCCGGGACAGGGAGGGCCCTCGAGCAGTACTTC
TRBD2,TRBV5-1,TRBJ2-1,once,CASSLRLAGRSSYNEQFF,TGCGCCAGCAGCTTGCGTCTAGCGGGAAGGAGCTCCTACAATGAGCAGTTCTTC
NA,TRBV4-1,TRBJ1-1,NA,CASSQEASQWAFF,TGCGCCAGCAGCCAAGAGGCCTCACAGTGGGCTTTCTTT
TRBD1,TRBV15,TRBJ1-2,once,CATSRVGTGINYGYTF,TGTGCCACCAGCAGAGTAGGGACAGGGATTAACTATGGCTACACCTTC
TRBD2,TRBV2,TRBJ2-3,NA,CASTWGLATDTQYF,TGTGCCAGCACCTGGGGACTAGCCACAGATACGCAGTATTTT
TRBD2,TRBV3-1/TRBV3-2,TRBJ2-1,NA,CASSPNPGTSGNNEQFF,TGTGCCAGCAGCCCCAATCCAGGGACTAGCGGGAATAATGAGCAGTTCTTC
NA,TRBV28,TRBJ1-1,NA,CASISWEQRNTEAFF,TGTGCCAGCATCTCTTGGGAGCAGAGGAACACTGAAGCTTTCTTT
TRBD1,TRBV6-5,TRBJ1-1,NA,CASSYSRGSTEAFF,TGTGCCAGCAGTTACTCCAGGGGGAGCACTGAAGCTTTCTTT
NA,TRBV12-3/TRBV12-4,TRBJ1-2,once,CASSLTGNYGYTF,TGTGCCAGCAGTTTGACAGGAAACTATGGCTACACCTTC
NA,TRBV27,TRBJ2-7,once,CASRLRGGPSYEQYF,TGTGCCAGCAGGTTACGCGGGGGCCCCTCCTACGAGCAGTACTTC
TRBD2,TRBV6-5,TRBJ2-1,many,CASSYVGRGGVNEQFF,TGTGCCAGCAGTTACGTCGGGCGGGGGGGTGTGAATGAGCAGTTCTTC
NA,TRBV4-1,TRBJ2-7,once,CASSEPSPDTIKYEQYF,TGCGCCAGCAGCGAACCCTCCCCGGACACAATAAAATACGAGCAGTACTTC
NA,TRBV29-1,TRBJ1-2,NA,CSVGSQASYTF,TGCAGCGTTGGTTCACAGGCGAGCTACACCTTC
TRBD1,TRBV6-2/TRBV6-3,TRBJ1-1,NA,CASSDTGTGLEAFF,TGTGCCAGCAGTGACACCGGGACAGGACTCGAGGCTTTCTTT
TRBD1,TRBV27,TRBJ1-2,NA,CASSMRQGYGYTF,TGTGCCAGCAGTATGAGACAGGGGTATGGCTACACCTTC